This T cell receptor beta chain originates from a study of T cell responses to AZD1222 COVID-19 vaccine. Germline values: CDR1 SGHAT, CDR2 FQNNGV. V lost 4 bases to trimming and J lost 3 bases, with 16 bases between them. This CDR3 comprises 15 residues. Regarding this clone: Its antigen is as yet unknown.

Regarding the study as a whole: Sampled repertoires all dated from after the peak T cell response. Only a handful of AZD1222 recipients, five to seven in all, had baseline seropositivity. White British donors predominated, females outnumbered males, and clonal diversity was possibly underestimated.

Produced via immunoSEQ multiplex PCR; TCRdb's table is partial and in-frame only. The data hold tens of thousands of clones, with 89% observed a single time. Sequencing used peripheral blood, obtained on day 0 of AZD1222 vaccination. The receptor comes from an adult in good health. V usage is TRBV11-2 and J usage is TRBJ2-7; D gene unclear. DNA for the CDR3: TGTGCCAGCAGCTCTCTACGGGCCTCTTTCTACGAGCAGTACTTC. This encodes CASSSLRASFYEQYF.